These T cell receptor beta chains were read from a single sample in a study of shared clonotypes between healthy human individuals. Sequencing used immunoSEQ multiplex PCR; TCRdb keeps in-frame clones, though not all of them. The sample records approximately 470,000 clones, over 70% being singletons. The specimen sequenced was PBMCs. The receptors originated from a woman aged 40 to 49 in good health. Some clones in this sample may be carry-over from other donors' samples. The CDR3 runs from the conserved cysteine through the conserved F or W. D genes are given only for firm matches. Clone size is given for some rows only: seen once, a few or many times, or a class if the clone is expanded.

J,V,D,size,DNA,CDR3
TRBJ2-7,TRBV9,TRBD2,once,TGTGCCAGCAGCAGTACTAGCGGATCTTACGAGCAGTACTTC,CASSSTSGSYEQYF
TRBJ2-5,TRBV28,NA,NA,TGTGCCAGCAGGTTGTCGGGGGAAGAGACCCAGTACTTC,CASRLSGEETQYF
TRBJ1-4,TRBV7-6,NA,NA,TGTGCCAGCAGCCTAGGCGGGGGGGGCCCACCCGAAAAACTGTTTTTT,CASSLGGGGPPEKLFF
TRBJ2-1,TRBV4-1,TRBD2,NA,TGCGCCAGCAGCCAAGTTCCCGTAGCGGGATCTGAGCAGTTCTTC,CASSQVPVAGSEQFF
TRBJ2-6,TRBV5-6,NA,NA,TGTGCCAGCTGCACTGGGGCCTCTGGGGCCAACGTCCTGACTTTC,CASCTGASGANVLTF
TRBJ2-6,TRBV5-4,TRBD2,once,TGTGCCAGCAGCCTCGGAGCGGGGGGGGCCAACGTCCTGACTTTC,CASSLGAGGANVLTF
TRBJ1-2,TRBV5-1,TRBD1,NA,TGCGCCAGCAGTCCCGGGACAGGGAGCGGCTACACCTTC,CASSPGTGSGYTF
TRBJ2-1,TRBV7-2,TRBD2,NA,TGTGCCAGCAGCTTACTAGCGGGAGTTTATGATGAGCAGTTCTTC,CASSLLAGVYDEQFF
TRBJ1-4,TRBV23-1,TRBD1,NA,TGCGCCAGCAGTCAATCTCTGTATCGGGACAGCTTTAATGAAAAACTGTTTTTT,CASSQSLYRDSFNEKLFF
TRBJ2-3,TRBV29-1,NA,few,TGCAGCGTTGGACGGGGGCGAGATACGCAGTATTTT,CSVGRGRDTQYF
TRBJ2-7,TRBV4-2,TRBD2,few,TGTGCCAGCAGCCTCCTTAGCGGGAGACGCGACGAGCAGTACTTC,CASSLLSGRRDEQYF
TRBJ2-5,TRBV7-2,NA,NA,TGTGCCAGCAGCTTAGATTGGCAAGAGACCCAGTACTTC,CASSLDWQETQYF
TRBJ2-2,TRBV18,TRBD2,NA,TGTGCCAGCTCACCACAACAGGGACTAGCGGGAGGGCCTGACACCGGGGAGCTGTTTTTT,CASSPQQGLAGGPDTGELFF
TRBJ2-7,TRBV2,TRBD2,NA,TGTGCCAGCAGTCTTGCTAGCGGGAGGGTTACCTACGAGCAGTACTTC,CASSLASGRVTYEQYF
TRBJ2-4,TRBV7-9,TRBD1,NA,TGTGCCAGCAGCGGGGACAGCGCCTTTTACTTC,CASSGDSAFYF
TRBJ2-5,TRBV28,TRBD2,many,TGTGCCAGCAGTTTAATCTGGGGGGGGACCCAGTACTTC,CASSLIWGGTQYF
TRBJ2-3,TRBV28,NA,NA,TGTGCCAGCAGCCCCTGGGCGGATACGCAGTATTTT,CASSPWADTQYF
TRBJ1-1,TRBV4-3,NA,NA,TGCGCCAGCAGCCAAGATCGGCGGGGGGGCACTGAAGCTTTCTTT,CASSQDRRGGTEAFF
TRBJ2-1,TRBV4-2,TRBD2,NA,TGTGCCAGCAGCCAAGGGCGGGAGGGGTATGAGCAGTTCTTC,CASSQGREGYEQFF
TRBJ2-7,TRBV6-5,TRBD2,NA,TGTGCCAGCAGCAGACTAGCGGGAGTGAGGGCCGAGCAGTACTTC,CASSRLAGVRAEQYF
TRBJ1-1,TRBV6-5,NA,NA,TGTGCCAGCAGCTACCGTGACAGTCAAGCTTTCTTT,CASSYRDSQAFF
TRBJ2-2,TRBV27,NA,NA,TGTGCCAGCAGTTTTGGGGGTAGCGCCGGGGAGCTGTTTTTT,CASSFGGSAGELFF
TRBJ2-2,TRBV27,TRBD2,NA,TGTGCCAGCAGTCCACTAGCGGGGGTGAACACCGGGGAGCTGTTTTTT,CASSPLAGVNTGELFF
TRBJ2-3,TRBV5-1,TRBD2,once,TGCGCCAGCAGCGTATTGACTAGCGCGGTCACAGATACGCAGTATTTT,CASSVLTSAVTDTQYF
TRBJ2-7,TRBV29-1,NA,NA,TGCAGCGTTGGGCAGGGAGCCGAGCAGTACTTC,CSVGQGAEQYF
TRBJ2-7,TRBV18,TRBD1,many,TGTGCCAGCTCACCTTTTCAGGGGGAGAAGCAGTACTTC,CASSPFQGEKQYF
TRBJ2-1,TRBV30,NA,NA,TGTGCCTGGACTTCAGGCAATGAGCAGTTCTTC,CAWTSGNEQFF
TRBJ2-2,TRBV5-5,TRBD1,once,TGTGCCAGCAGCTTGAGACAGGGCAGAGGCGGGGAGCTGTTTTTT,CASSLRQGRGGELFF
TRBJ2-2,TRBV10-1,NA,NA,TGCGCCAGCAGTGACCCCTCCGCCGGGGAGCTGTTTTTT,CASSDPSAGELFF
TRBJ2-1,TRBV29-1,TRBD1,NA,TGCAGCGTTGGGACAGGGGGCTACAATGAGCAGTTCTTC,CSVGTGGYNEQFF
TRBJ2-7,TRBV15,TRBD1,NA,TGTGCCACCAGCAGCCCAGGGACAGGGGAGGCGGAGCAGTACTTC,CATSSPGTGEAEQYF
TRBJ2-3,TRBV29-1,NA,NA,TGCAGCACCTACCCCACAGATACGCAGTATTTT,CSTYPTDTQYF
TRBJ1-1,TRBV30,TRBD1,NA,TGTGCCTGGAGGACAGGGGTGAAAACTGAAGCTTTCTTT,CAWRTGVKTEAFF
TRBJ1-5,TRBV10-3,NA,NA,TGTGCCATCAGTGGAGGCCTAAATCAGCCCCAGCATTTT,CAISGGLNQPQHF
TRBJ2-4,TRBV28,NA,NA,TGTGCCAGCAGTTTACTCCGGGGGCTAGCCAAAAACATTCAGTACTTC,CASSLLRGLAKNIQYF
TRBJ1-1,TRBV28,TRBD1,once,TGTGCCAGCAGTTTACTTCCTGAGGGGGCGCGGTGGGCTTTCTTT,CASSLLPEGARWAFF
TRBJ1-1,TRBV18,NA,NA,TGTGCCAGCTCACCACCGAGTACGGTGAACACTGAAGCTTTCTTT,CASSPPSTVNTEAFF
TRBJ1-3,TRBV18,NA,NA,TGTGCCAGCTCACCACTGGGGGATGGAAACACCATATATTTT,CASSPLGDGNTIYF
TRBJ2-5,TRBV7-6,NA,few,TGTGCCAGCAGCTTAGCGATGAGGGAGACCCAGTACTTC,CASSLAMRETQYF
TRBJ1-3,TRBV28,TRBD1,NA,TGTGCCAGCCGGACAGGGTCGGGAAACACCATATATTTT,CASRTGSGNTIYF
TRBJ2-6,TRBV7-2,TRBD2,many,TGTGCCAGCAGCCCGGGGACTAGCGGGAAACTCTCTGGGGCCAACGTCCTGACTTTC,CASSPGTSGKLSGANVLTF
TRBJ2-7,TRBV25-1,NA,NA,TGTGCCAGCAGTGGGAGATTGGAGCAGTACTTC,CASSGRLEQYF